This TCR beta chain originates from a study of shared clonotypes between healthy human individuals. The material for each subset, its genomic DNA, was split evenly across several immunoSEQ plates. Repertoires were generated with immunoSEQ multiplex PCR, while TCRdb's copy carries only in-frame clones and drops some. This repertoire shows 2 million to 2.5 million clones, 93% found once; its top ten account for approximately 0.4%. This clone is a singleton in its sample. Germline CDR1 SGDLS, CDR2 YYNGEE. V lost 2 bases, J lost 6 bases, and 10 bases lay in between. The CDR3 has 13 amino acids. The rearrangement joins TRBV9 to TRBJ2-3; D is unresolved. The receptor was isolated from a man aged 18 to 30 in good health. Some clones in this sample may be carry-over from other donors' samples. Sample: naive CD4+ T cells from PBMCs. Subset specified: CD45RA+ positively selected. The CDR3 DNA sequence: TGTGCCAGCAGCGTTATGGTCCGGGATACGCAGTATTTT. This translates into CASSVMVRDTQYF.